This record looks at one T cell receptor beta chain sequence and its context. The record originates from a study of blood T cell repertoires in COVID-19. The method was immunoSEQ multiplex PCR; TCRdb's version includes in-frame clones alone and lacks a portion of them. The sample lists 200,000 to 250,000 clones; roughly 90% were seen once. The CDR3 runs to 15 residues. Germline V CDR1 and CDR2: MNHEY, SMNVEV (reference sequence). Deletions cut 2 bases from V and 3 bases from J, with 11 bases between. Enrollees, about 18 to 89 years old, lived in about two dozen US areas. Assignments of participants to cohorts depended upon their own reported clinical history.

This chain connects TRBV27 to TRBJ1-5; D might be TRBD1 (5 bases). The receptor comes from a woman in her forties or fifties in a cohort exposed to, infected with or recovered from COVID-19 (not recorded which). Material for sequencing was PBMCs or T cells enriched from blood (not recorded which). Here the CDR3 reads CASSLRGQTNQPQHF. The CDR3 region has the DNA TGTGCCAGCAGTTTAAGGGGTCAAACCAATCAGCCCCAGCATTTT.